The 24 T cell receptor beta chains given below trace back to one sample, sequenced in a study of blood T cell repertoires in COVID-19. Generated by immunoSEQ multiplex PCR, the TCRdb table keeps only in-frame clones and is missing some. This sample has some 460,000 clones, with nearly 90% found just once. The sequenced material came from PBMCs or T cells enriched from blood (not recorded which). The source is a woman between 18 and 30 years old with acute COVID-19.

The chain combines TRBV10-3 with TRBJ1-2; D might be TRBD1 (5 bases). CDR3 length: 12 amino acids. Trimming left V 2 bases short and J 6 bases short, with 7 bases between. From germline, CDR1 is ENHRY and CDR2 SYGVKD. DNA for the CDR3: TGTGCCATCAGTGAGGGGGCAGATGGCTACACCTTC. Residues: CAISEGADGYTF.

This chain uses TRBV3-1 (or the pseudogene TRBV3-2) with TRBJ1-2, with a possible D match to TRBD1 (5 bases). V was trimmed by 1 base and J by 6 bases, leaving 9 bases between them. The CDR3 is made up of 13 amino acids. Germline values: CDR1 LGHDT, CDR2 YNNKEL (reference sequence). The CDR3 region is CASSQGREHGYTF. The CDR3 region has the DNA TGTGCCAGCAGCCAAGGCAGGGAACATGGCTACACCTTC.

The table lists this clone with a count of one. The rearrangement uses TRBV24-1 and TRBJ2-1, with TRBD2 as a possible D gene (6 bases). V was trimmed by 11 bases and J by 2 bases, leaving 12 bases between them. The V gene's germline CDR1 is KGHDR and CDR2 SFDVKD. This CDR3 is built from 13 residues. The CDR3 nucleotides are TGTGCCATCACTAGCTCCACCTACAATGAGCAGTTCTTC. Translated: CAITSSTYNEQFF.

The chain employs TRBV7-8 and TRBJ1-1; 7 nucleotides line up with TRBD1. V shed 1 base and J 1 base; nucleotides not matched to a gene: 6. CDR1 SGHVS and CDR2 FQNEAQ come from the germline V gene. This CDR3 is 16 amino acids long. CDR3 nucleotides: TGTGCCAGCAGCTTAGGAGCACAGGGGCGGAACACTGAAGCTTTCTTT. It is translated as CASSLGAQGRNTEAFF.

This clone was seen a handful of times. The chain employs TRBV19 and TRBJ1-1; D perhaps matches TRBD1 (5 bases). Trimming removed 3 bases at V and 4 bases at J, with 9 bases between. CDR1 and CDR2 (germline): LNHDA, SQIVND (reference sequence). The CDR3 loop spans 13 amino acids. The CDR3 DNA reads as TGTGCCAGTAGTATTGACAGCTCCACTGAAGCTTTCTTT. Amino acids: CASSIDSSTEAFF.

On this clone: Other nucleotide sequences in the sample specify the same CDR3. The CDR3 here is CASRQGIQPQHF. CDR3 sequence (DNA): TGTGCCAGTAGACAGGGGATTCAGCCCCAGCATTTT. The rearrangement joins TRBV19 to TRBJ1-5; 7 positions match TRBD1. Germline CDR1 reads LNHDA; CDR2 reads SQIVND (reference sequence). The ends lost 6 bases at V and 6 bases at J; junction bases unmatched: 2. This CDR3 is 12 amino acids long. The complete variable domain, with remaining parts taken from reference TRBV19 and TRBJ1-5, reads DGGITQSPKYLFRKEGQNVTLSCEQNLNHDAMYWYRQDPGQGLRLIYYSQIVNDFQKGDIAEGYSVSREKKESFPLTVTSAQKNPTAFYLCASRQGIQPQHFGDGTRLSIL.

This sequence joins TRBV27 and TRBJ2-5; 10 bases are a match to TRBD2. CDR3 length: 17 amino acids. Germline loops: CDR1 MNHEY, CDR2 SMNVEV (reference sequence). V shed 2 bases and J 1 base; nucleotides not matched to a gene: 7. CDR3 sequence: CASSLLKRGGTQETQYF. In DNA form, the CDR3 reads TGTGCCAGCAGTTTACTTAAGCGGGGGGGGACCCAAGAGACCCAGTACTTC.

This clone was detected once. The CDR3 spells CASDWEEENTEAFF. The CDR3 bases are TGTGCCAGCGACTGGGAGGAGGAGAACACTGAAGCTTTCTTT. The rearrangement uses TRBV5-5 and TRBJ1-1; D is ambiguous. The length of the CDR3 is 14 residues. Germline CDR1 and CDR2: SGHKS and YYEKEE (reference sequence). Trimming took off 7 bases at V and 1 base at J, with 14 bases between the two ends.

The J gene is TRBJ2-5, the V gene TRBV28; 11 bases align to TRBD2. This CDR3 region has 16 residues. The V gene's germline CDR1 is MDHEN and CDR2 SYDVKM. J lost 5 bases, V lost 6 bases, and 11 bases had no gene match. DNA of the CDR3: TGTGCCAGCAGGGGCGGTACTAGCGGGAGTAGTGAGACCCAGTACTTC. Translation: CASRGGTSGSSETQYF.

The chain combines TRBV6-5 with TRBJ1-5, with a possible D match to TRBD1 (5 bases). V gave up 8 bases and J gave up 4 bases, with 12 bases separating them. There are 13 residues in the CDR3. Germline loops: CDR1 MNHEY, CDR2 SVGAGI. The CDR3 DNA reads TGTGCCAGCCGCCCCGGGGGGAATCAGCCCCAGCATTTT. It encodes CASRPGGNQPQHF.

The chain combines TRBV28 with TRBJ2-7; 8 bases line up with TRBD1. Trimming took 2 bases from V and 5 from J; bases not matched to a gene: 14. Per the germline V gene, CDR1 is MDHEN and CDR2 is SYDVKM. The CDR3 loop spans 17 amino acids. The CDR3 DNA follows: TGTGCCAGCAGTTTAGGACCCCCCGGGACAGGCTATCACGAGCAGTACTTC. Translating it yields CASSLGPPGTGYHEQYF.

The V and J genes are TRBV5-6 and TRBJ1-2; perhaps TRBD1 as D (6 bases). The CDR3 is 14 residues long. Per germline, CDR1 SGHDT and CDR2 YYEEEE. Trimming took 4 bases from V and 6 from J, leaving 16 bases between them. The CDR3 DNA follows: TGTGCCAGCAGCCGCACAGGGTCAAGCGATGGCTACACCTTC. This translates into CASSRTGSSDGYTF.

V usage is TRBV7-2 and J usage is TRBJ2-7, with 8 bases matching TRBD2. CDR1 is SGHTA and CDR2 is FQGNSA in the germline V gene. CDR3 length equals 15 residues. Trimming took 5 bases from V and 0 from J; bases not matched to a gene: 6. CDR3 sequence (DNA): TGTGCCAGCAGCATAGAGCGGGGGCTCTCCTACGAGCAGTACTTC. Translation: CASSIERGLSYEQYF.

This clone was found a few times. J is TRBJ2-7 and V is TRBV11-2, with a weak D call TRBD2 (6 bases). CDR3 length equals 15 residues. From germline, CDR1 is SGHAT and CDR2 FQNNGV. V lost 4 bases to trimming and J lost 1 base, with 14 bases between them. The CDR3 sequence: CASSSGLTMSYEQYF. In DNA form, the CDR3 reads TGTGCCAGCAGCTCCGGACTAACAATGTCCTACGAGCAGTACTTC. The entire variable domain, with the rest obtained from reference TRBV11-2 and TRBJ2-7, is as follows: EAGVAQSPRYKIIEKRQSVAFWCNPISGHATLYWYQQILGQGPKLLIQFQNNGVVDDSQLPKDRFSAERLKGVDSTLKIQPAKLEDSAVYLCASSSGLTMSYEQYFGPGTRLTVT.

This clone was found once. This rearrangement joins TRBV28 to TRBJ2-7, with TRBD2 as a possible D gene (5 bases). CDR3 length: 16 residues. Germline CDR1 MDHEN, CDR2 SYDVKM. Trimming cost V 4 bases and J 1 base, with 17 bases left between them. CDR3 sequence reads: CASSSMLRGRSYEQYF. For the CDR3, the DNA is TGTGCCAGCAGTTCAATGCTCCGGGGAAGGTCCTACGAGCAGTACTTC.

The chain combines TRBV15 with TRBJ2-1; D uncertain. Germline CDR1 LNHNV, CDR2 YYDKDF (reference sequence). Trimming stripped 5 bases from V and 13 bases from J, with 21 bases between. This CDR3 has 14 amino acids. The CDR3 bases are TGTGCCACCAGCCTTAATTCAGAGGTCAAGGCCCAGTTCTTC. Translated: CATSLNSEVKAQFF.

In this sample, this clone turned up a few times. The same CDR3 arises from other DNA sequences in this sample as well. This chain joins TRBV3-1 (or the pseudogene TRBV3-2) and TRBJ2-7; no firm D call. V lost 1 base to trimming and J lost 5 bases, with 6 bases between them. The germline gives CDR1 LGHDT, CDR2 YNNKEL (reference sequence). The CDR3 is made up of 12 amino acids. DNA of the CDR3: TGTGCCAGCAGCCAAGGCCCAGACGAGCAGTACTTC. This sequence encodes CASSQGPDEQYF.

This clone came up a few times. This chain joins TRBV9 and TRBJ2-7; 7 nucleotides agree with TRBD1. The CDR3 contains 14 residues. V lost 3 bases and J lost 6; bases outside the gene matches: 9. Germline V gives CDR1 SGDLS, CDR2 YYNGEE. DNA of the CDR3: TGTGCCAGCAGCGACGGGACAGCCCGCTTCGAGCAGTACTTC. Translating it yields CASSDGTARFEQYF.

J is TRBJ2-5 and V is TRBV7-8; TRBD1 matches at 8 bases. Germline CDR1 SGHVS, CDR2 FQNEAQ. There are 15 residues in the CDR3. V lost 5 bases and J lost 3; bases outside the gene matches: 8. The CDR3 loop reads CASSPSPGQEETQYF. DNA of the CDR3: TGTGCCAGCAGCCCGAGCCCGGGACAGGAAGAGACCCAGTACTTC.

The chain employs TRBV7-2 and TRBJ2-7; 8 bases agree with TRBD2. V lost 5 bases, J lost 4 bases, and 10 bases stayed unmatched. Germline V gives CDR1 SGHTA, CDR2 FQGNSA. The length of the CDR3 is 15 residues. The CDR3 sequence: CASSPQPLAGYEQYF. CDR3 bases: TGTGCCAGCAGCCCCCAACCGTTAGCGGGATACGAGCAGTACTTC. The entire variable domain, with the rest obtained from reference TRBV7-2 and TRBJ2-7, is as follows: GAGVSQSPSNKVTEKGKDVELRCDPISGHTALYWYRQSLGQGLEFLIYFQGNSAPDKSGLPSDRFSAERTGGSVSTLTIQRTQQEDSAVYLCASSPQPLAGYEQYFGPGTRLTVT.

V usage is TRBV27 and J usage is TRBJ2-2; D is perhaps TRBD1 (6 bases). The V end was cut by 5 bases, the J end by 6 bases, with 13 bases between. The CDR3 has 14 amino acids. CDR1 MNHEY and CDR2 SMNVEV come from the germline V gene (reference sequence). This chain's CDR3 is CASSTTGFAGELFF. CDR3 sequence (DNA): TGTGCCAGCAGTACGACAGGTTTCGCCGGGGAGCTGTTTTTT.

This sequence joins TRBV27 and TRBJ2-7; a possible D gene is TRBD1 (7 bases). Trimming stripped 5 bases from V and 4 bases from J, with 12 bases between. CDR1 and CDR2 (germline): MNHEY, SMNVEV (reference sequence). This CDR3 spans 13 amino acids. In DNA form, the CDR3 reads TGTGCCAGCAGTAGGTCAGGGGGGTACGAGCAGTACTTC. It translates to CASSRSGGYEQYF.

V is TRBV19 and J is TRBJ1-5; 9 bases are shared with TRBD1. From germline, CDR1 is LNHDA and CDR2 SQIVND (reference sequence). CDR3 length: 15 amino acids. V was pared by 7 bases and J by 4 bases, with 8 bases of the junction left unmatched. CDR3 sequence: CASTLLQGANQPQHF. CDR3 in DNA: TGTGCCAGTACTCTTCTACAGGGGGCGAATCAGCCCCAGCATTTT.

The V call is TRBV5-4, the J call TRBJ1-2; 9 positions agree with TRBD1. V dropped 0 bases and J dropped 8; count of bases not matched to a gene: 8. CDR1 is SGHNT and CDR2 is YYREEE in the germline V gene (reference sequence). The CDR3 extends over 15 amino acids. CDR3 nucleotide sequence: TGTGCCAGCAGCTTGGGGGAACAGGGGGCGCGAGGCTACACCTTC. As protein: CASSLGEQGARGYTF.